What follows are 25 T cell receptor beta chains derived from one specimen sequenced in a study of blood T cell repertoires in COVID-19. This table comes from immunoSEQ multiplex PCR, and its TCRdb copy is limited to in-frame clones, with some not included. This table holds fewer than 300,000 clones, 75% to 95% found once. Sequencing was carried out using PBMCs or T cells enriched from blood (not recorded which). The receptors come from a woman younger than 45 who had recovered from COVID-19.

As to this clone: Other DNA sequences of this sample code for an identical CDR3. This chain joins TRBV28 and TRBJ1-2, with D perhaps TRBD1 (6 bases). V was trimmed by 5 bases and J by 2 bases, leaving 9 bases between them. Per the germline V gene, CDR1 is MDHEN and CDR2 is SYDVKM. The CDR3 is 13 amino acids. The CDR3 DNA reads as TGTGCCAGCAGTCCCACAGGGAACTATGGCTACACCTTC. It codes for CASSPTGNYGYTF.

The CDR3 region is CASSDSSRDNEQFF. The DNA of the CDR3 is TGTGCCAGCAGTGACTCGAGTCGGGACAATGAGCAGTTCTTC. The chain couples TRBV6-4 to TRBJ2-1; no firm D call. From germline, CDR1 is MRHNA and CDR2 SNTAGT. CDR3 length: 14 residues. The V end was cut by 0 bases, the J end by 5 bases, with 8 bases between.

The J gene is TRBJ2-3, the V gene TRBV5-1; 11 bases match TRBD2. Germline loops: CDR1 SGHRS, CDR2 YFSETQ. The CDR3 runs to 16 residues. V gave up 2 bases and J gave up 2 bases; unmatched junction bases: 4. CDR3 in amino acids: CASSFIAGGITDTQYF. The DNA for the CDR3 is TGCGCCAGCAGCTTTATAGCGGGAGGGATCACAGATACGCAGTATTTT.

The CDR3 sequence is CASSLPNGDTQYF. The CDR3 nucleotides read TGTGCCAGCAGTCTACCAAACGGAGATACGCAGTATTTT. The rearrangement uses TRBV27 and TRBJ2-3; D remains unclear. This CDR3 region has 13 residues. Germline CDR1 MNHEY, CDR2 SMNVEV (reference sequence). V gave up 5 bases and J gave up 5 bases, with 11 bases separating them.

The chain carries TRBV27 and TRBJ2-7; possible D gene TRBD2, 5 bases. CDR3 size: 12 residues. The germline V gene encodes CDR1 MNHEY and CDR2 SMNVEV (reference sequence). The ends were cut back, 1 base at V and 12 bases at J, with 13 bases in the middle. The CDR3 spells CASSLCRGSGYF. In DNA form, the CDR3 reads TGTGCCAGCAGTTTATGTCGGGGTTCGGGGTACTTC.

This clone has only a few counts. This chain connects TRBV27 to TRBJ2-1, with D perhaps matching TRBD2 (5 bases). This CDR3 has 15 residues. V dropped 2 bases and J dropped 3 bases, with 11 bases sitting between them. Germline V gene lookup returns CDR1 MNHEY and CDR2 SMNVEV (reference sequence). CDR3: CASSLEVSGYNEQFF. The CDR3 nucleotides read TGTGCCAGCAGTTTAGAGGTGAGCGGCTACAATGAGCAGTTCTTC.

Turning to this clone: The same CDR3 is also encoded by other DNA sequences in this sample. This chain connects TRBV12-3 or TRBV12-4 to TRBJ2-5; TRBD1 agrees at 7 bases. V lost 5 bases and J lost 4; bases outside the gene matches: 4. The CDR3 is 13 residues long. The CDR3 DNA follows: TGTGCCAGCAGTAGACAGGGTAGAGAGACCCAGTACTTC. This codes for CASSRQGRETQYF.

The chain combines TRBV7-8 with TRBJ2-7, with TRBD2 as a possible D gene (6 bases). Germline V CDR1 and CDR2: SGHVS, FQNEAQ. V was cut by 4 bases and J by 0 bases, with 10 bases left in between. This CDR3 has 14 residues. Here the CDR3 DNA reads TGTGCCAGCAGCTATAAGCGGGCCTCCTACGAGCAGTACTTC. This gives the protein CASSYKRASYEQYF.

This clone showed up just a few times. Here the CDR3 reads CASSPDRSGKPQHF. The CDR3 DNA reads as TGTGCCAGCAGTCCTGACAGGTCTGGGAAGCCCCAGCATTTT. V usage is TRBV6-5 and J usage is TRBJ1-5, with a possible D match to TRBD1 (6 bases). V lost 5 bases, J lost 8 bases, and 16 bases lay in between. This CDR3 comprises 14 residues. CDR1 is MNHEY, CDR2 SVGAGI, per germline.

A remark on this clone: Distinct nucleotide sequences in the sample also encode this CDR3. V is TRBV4-3 and J is TRBJ1-5; D remains ambiguous. The CDR3 spans 15 residues. CDR1 and CDR2 (germline): LGHNA, YSLEER. Between the trimmed V and J ends, which lost 0 bases and 0 bases, there was a span of 6 bases. As DNA, the CDR3 is TGCGCCAGCAGCCAAGATCGCGCTAGCAATCAGCCCCAGCATTTT. It yields the protein CASSQDRASNQPQHF.

The chain carries TRBV27 and TRBJ1-6, with a possible D match to TRBD1 (5 bases). The CDR3 is 15 amino acids. Germline V gene sequence: CDR1 MNHEY, CDR2 SMNVEV (reference sequence). Trimming pared 5 bases from V and 10 bases from J, leaving 18 bases between. In DNA, the CDR3 is TGTGCCAGCAGTCCTGAAGCGGGGGTTCGCTCACCCCTCCACTTT. It specifies CASSPEAGVRSPLHF.

This clone was seen a single time. The CDR3, as DNA: TGTGCCAGCAGCCATATTAGACTAGCGGGAGGGAAGGTCTACGAGCAGTACTTC. Translation gives CASSHIRLAGGKVYEQYF. V and J are TRBV7-2 and TRBJ2-7; 14 nucleotides match TRBD2. Trimming took 5 bases from V and 3 from J; bases not matched to a gene: 12. CDR1 is SGHTA, CDR2 FQGNSA, per germline. CDR3 length: 18 residues.

The chain is built from TRBV11-2 and TRBJ2-2; perhaps TRBD2 as D (6 bases). This CDR3 contains 14 residues. Looked up from germline, CDR1 is SGHAT and CDR2 is FQNNGV. Trimming left V 5 bases short and J 6 bases short, with 13 bases between. CDR3 coding DNA: TGTGCCAGCAGCGGATACCTAGCGTCCGGGGAGCTGTTTTTT. Its translation: CASSGYLASGELFF.

The CDR3 DNA follows: TGTGCCAGCAGCCTTGAAGGACAGGGTACCTACGAGCAGTACTTC. Residues: CASSLEGQGTYEQYF. This rearrangement joins TRBV7-9 to TRBJ2-7; 8 bases align to TRBD1. Germline V gene lookup returns CDR1 SEHNR and CDR2 FQNEAQ (reference sequence). J gave up 2 bases and V 5 bases, and 8 bases lay outside the gene matches. CDR3 size: 15 residues. Full variable domain (rest looked up from reference TRBV7-9 and TRBJ2-7): DTGVSQNPRHKITKRGQNVTFRCDPISEHNRLYWYRQTLGQGPEFLTYFQNEAQLEKSRLLSDRFSAERPKGSFSTLEIQRTEQGDSAMYLCASSLEGQGTYEQYFGPGTRLTVT.

The V gene is TRBV19, the J gene TRBJ1-4; possibly TRBD1 for D (6 bases). Germline-derived CDR1 and CDR2 are LNHDA and SQIVND (reference sequence). This CDR3 comprises 13 residues. The V end was cut by 10 bases, the J end by 5 bases, with 14 bases between. The CDR3 loop is CAISGQRNEKLFF. The CDR3 nucleotides are TGTGCCATAAGTGGACAGAGGAATGAAAAACTGTTTTTT.

This chain uses TRBV5-1 with TRBJ2-5; tentative D call: TRBD1 (6 bases). CDR1 is SGHRS and CDR2 is YFSETQ in the germline V gene. V shed 5 bases and J shed 4 bases, with 18 bases lying between them. The CDR3 loop spans 15 amino acids. CDR3 region: CASRDTGGLGETQYF. CDR3 sequence (DNA): TGCGCCAGCAGGGATACTGGGGGCTTAGGAGAGACCCAGTACTTC.

This clone was picked up one time. The chain has TRBV28 and TRBJ1-1; D is unclear. The V and J ends lost 7 bases and 1 base respectively, with 13 bases between them. This CDR3 has 14 amino acids. Germline V gene data show CDR1 as MDHEN and CDR2 as SYDVKM. The CDR3: CASTSSGRNTEAFF. CDR3 bases: TGTGCCAGCACCTCATCCGGGAGGAACACTGAAGCTTTCTTT.

The rearrangement links TRBV19 to TRBJ2-1, with 7 bases fitting TRBD2. The CDR3 consists of 15 residues. Germline CDR1 is LNHDA and CDR2 is SQIVND (reference sequence). V gave up 4 bases and J gave up 2 bases; unmatched junction bases: 5. This CDR3 reads CASSTPGGTYNEQFF. The CDR3 DNA follows: TGTGCCAGTAGTACCCCCGGGGGGACCTACAATGAGCAGTTCTTC.

DNA for the CDR3: TGTGCCAGCAGTTTGGCCAGATTAGCCAAAAACATTCAGTACTTC. Translated, it gives CASSLARLAKNIQYF. The gene calls are TRBV28 and TRBJ2-4, with D uncertain. Germline assignment: CDR1 MDHEN and CDR2 SYDVKM. V lost 3 bases, J lost 0 bases, and 9 bases lay in between. The CDR3 extends over 15 amino acids.

This sequence joins TRBV6-2 or TRBV6-3 and TRBJ2-3, with D possibly TRBD2 on 7 matching bases. Germline V gene lookup returns CDR1 MNHEY and CDR2 SVGEGT. The CDR3 is 13 residues long. The V end lost 4 bases, the J end lost 6 bases, and 11 bases lay between the germline ends. DNA for the CDR3: TGTGCCAGCAGTTGGGGGGGCGCTGATACGCAGTATTTT. Its protein is CASSWGGADTQYF.

The genes are TRBV28 and TRBJ2-7; 9 bases fit TRBD1. The CDR3 is made up of 15 amino acids. The V gene end was trimmed by 1 base and the J gene end by 12 bases; junction bases not matched to a gene: 13. Germline V gene data show CDR1 as MDHEN and CDR2 as SYDVKM. The CDR3 bases are TGTGCCAGCAGTTTATTTGGACCGGGACAGGGTGTTCCGTACTTC. Translation gives CASSLFGPGQGVPYF.

The chain employs TRBV19 and TRBJ1-2, with D perhaps TRBD1 (5 bases). The CDR3 covers 12 residues. Germline lookup yields CDR1 LNHDA and CDR2 SQIVND (reference sequence). Trimming stripped 2 bases from V and 5 bases from J, with 6 bases between. CDR3 sequence (DNA): TGTGCCAGTAGTATACCAGGGTATGGCTACACCTTC. Translated: CASSIPGYGYTF.

The chain employs TRBV18 and TRBJ1-1; no clear D gene. The CDR3 consists of 15 residues. V was shortened by 4 bases and J by 6 bases, with 18 bases between the two germline ends. Germline V gene data show CDR1 as KGHSH and CDR2 as LQKENI. CDR3 bases: TGTGCCAGCTCACTATCCCGGGAGCCTCGGCCTGAAGCTTTCTTT. Translation: CASSLSREPRPEAFF.

The DNA of the CDR3 is TGTGCCTGGAGTGTCCCGACAGGGGGTAGCACAGATACGCAGTATTTT. This translates into CAWSVPTGGSTDTQYF. The gene calls are TRBV30 and TRBJ2-3; TRBD1 aligns across 9 bases. This CDR3 spans 16 amino acids. With 0 bases clipped from V and 0 bases from J, the junction kept 4 bases outside the gene matches. Germline V CDR1 and CDR2: GTSNPN, SVGIG (reference sequence).

V usage is TRBV19 and J usage is TRBJ2-2; D not certain. The V end was cut by 9 bases, the J end by 2 bases, with 10 bases between. Germline V gene lookup returns CDR1 LNHDA and CDR2 SQIVND (reference sequence). This CDR3 spans 13 amino acids. The CDR3 DNA is TGTGCCAGCCGCCTCAGAAACACCGGGGAGCTGTTTTTT. Translating it yields CASRLRNTGELFF.